Shown below are 17 T cell receptor beta chains from a single sample sequenced in a study of blood T cell repertoires in COVID-19. Measured with immunoSEQ multiplex PCR; TCRdb has only the in-frame clones, and not every one. The repertoire holds 180,000 or so clones, approximately 81% seen once, with roughly 4.5% in the top ten. Source material: peripheral blood. These receptors all stem from a woman of 80 years or more with acute or convalescent COVID-19.

The chain carries TRBV5-6 and TRBJ1-6; TRBD1 might be the D (5 bases). Germline CDR1 reads SGHDT; CDR2 reads YYEEEE. The CDR3 sequence is 13 residues long. The V end lost 6 bases, the J end lost 15 bases, and 19 bases lay between the germline ends. This chain's CDR3 is CASTLYQGYDLHF. For the CDR3, the DNA is TGTGCCAGCACCCTATATCAGGGATATGACCTCCACTTT.

The CDR3 loop is CASSQQRTLGGQPQHF. The CDR3 coding sequence is TGTGCCAGCTCACAGCAGAGGACGCTAGGGGGTCAGCCCCAGCATTTT. V usage is TRBV18 and J usage is TRBJ1-5; D possibly corresponds to TRBD1 (6 bases). Germline-derived CDR1 and CDR2 are KGHSH and LQKENI. This CDR3 comprises 16 residues. Trimming removed 4 bases at V and 6 bases at J, with 19 bases between.

Concerning this clone itself: With a much larger clone just one base away, this may be a read error. The chain joins TRBV7-9 to TRBJ1-1; the D is unclear. The CDR3 consists of 13 residues. Germline CDR1 SEHNR, CDR2 FQNEAQ (reference sequence). V was clipped by 0 bases and J by 1 base, with 3 bases between them. The CDR3 sequence is CASSLAGNTEAFF. In nucleotides, the CDR3 is TGTGCCAGCAGCTTAGCCGGGAACACTGAAGCTTTCTTT.

The chain uses TRBV30 and TRBJ1-1, with 7 nucleotides matching TRBD1. The germline CDR1 and CDR2 sequences are GTSNPN and SVGIG (reference sequence). Trimming took 3 bases from V and 2 from J; bases not matched to a gene: 6. There are 14 residues in the CDR3. This chain's CDR3 is CAWRGRGINTEAFF. In nucleotides, the CDR3 is TGTGCCTGGAGGGGCAGGGGGATCAACACTGAAGCTTTCTTT. Combining the CDR3 with reference TRBV30 and TRBJ1-1 gives the whole variable domain SQTIHQWPATLVQPVGSPLSLECTVEGTSNPNLYWYRQAAGRGLQLLFYSVGIGQISSEVPQNLSASRPQDRQFILSSKKLLLSDSGFYLCAWRGRGINTEAFFGQGTRLTVV.

This sequence joins TRBV5-4 and TRBJ1-4; D is unresolved. CDR1 is SGHNT and CDR2 is YYREEE in the germline V gene (reference sequence). V was pared by 0 bases and J by 8 bases, with 5 bases between. There are 12 residues in the CDR3. This CDR3 reads CASSLDQEKLFF. CDR3 sequence (DNA): TGTGCCAGCAGCTTGGATCAGGAAAAACTGTTTTTT.

This clone has more than one count but fewer than ten. The chain joins TRBV6-5 to TRBJ1-6; 10 nucleotides match TRBD1. V was pared by 4 bases and J by 8 bases, with 5 bases of the junction left unmatched. This CDR3 is 15 amino acids long. Per germline, CDR1 MNHEY and CDR2 SVGAGI. DNA of the CDR3: TGTGCCAGCAGTTTGACAGGGGGCAATTATTCACCCCTCCACTTT. This translates into CASSLTGGNYSPLHF.

The V call is TRBV19, the J call TRBJ2-7; 7 bases line up with TRBD2. The CDR3 contains 14 residues. Germline loops: CDR1 LNHDA, CDR2 SQIVND (reference sequence). Trimming cost V 7 bases and J 3 bases; bases outside gene matches: 9. CDR3 amino acids: CASTPAGASYEQYF. DNA of the CDR3: TGTGCCAGTACCCCGGCGGGAGCCAGCTACGAGCAGTACTTC.

J is TRBJ1-2 and V is TRBV18; 10 bases are shared with TRBD1. V gave up 3 bases and J gave up 8 bases; unmatched junction bases: 6. Germline CDR1 and CDR2: KGHSH and LQKENI. This CDR3 comprises 14 residues. CDR3 sequence: CASSPDRGRGGYTF. The CDR3 nucleotides are TGTGCCAGCTCACCGGACAGGGGGAGAGGCGGCTACACCTTC.

V gene TRBV7-6 combines with J gene TRBJ2-1; tentative D call: TRBD2 (6 bases). V shed 4 bases and J shed 2 bases, with 12 bases lying between them. CDR1 and CDR2 from the germline V gene are SGHVS and FNYEAQ. CDR3 length: 15 residues. CDR3 region: CASSSGSPAYNEQFF. The CDR3 DNA reads as TGTGCCAGCAGCTCCGGGAGTCCCGCCTACAATGAGCAGTTCTTC.

The chain uses TRBV28 and TRBJ1-2, with TRBD1 matching over 9 bases. The CDR3 covers 15 residues. Per the germline V gene, CDR1 is MDHEN and CDR2 is SYDVKM. J was trimmed by 3 bases and V by 4 bases; bases with no gene match: 6. The DNA for the CDR3 is TGTGCCAGCAGTTCCGGGACAGGGTTTTACTATGGCTACACCTTC. Protein product: CASSSGTGFYYGYTF.

This clone was seen once. J is TRBJ2-1 and V is TRBV11-3, with 8 bases fitting TRBD2. This CDR3 is 15 amino acids long. The germline V gene has CDR1 SGHNT and CDR2 YENEEA. V was clipped by 0 bases and J by 3 bases; unmatched bases: 1. Here the CDR3 DNA reads TGTGCCAGCAGCTTAGAACGGGGGGGCTACAATGAGCAGTTCTTC. Translated, it gives CASSLERGGYNEQFF.

This chain links TRBV11-1 with TRBJ1-2; 7 bases line up with TRBD1. The CDR3 is 16 amino acids. Germline lookup yields CDR1 SGHAT and CDR2 FQDESV (reference sequence). V lost 4 bases and J lost 4; bases outside the gene matches: 12. The CDR3 spells CASSSTMDRLPYGYTF. As DNA, the CDR3 is TGTGCCAGCAGCTCGACAATGGACAGGTTACCCTATGGCTACACCTTC.

This chain links TRBV29-1 with TRBJ1-2, with D hard to call. With 2 bases removed from V and 5 bases from J, the gap between germline ends came to 6 bases. CDR3 size: 11 residues. The germline CDR1 and CDR2 sequences are SQVTM and ANQGSEA. The DNA for the CDR3 is TGCAGCGTTGAAACGGGTTATGGCTACACCTTC. Translated: CSVETGYGYTF.

This clone has more than one count but fewer than ten. The chain uses TRBV11-3 and TRBJ1-4, with D unresolved. Germline V gene sequence: CDR1 SGHNT, CDR2 YENEEA. The ends were cut back, 5 bases at V and 3 bases at J, with 7 bases in the middle. This CDR3 comprises 13 residues. DNA for the CDR3: TGTGCCAGCAGCGCCCAGGCTAATGAAAAACTGTTTTTT. This gives the protein CASSAQANEKLFF.

This rearrangement joins TRBV10-3 to TRBJ2-1; 14 bases map to TRBD2. The CDR3 extends over 15 amino acids. With 10 bases clipped from V and 7 bases from J, the junction kept 9 bases outside the gene matches. Looked up from germline, CDR1 is ENHRY and CDR2 is SYGVKD. The CDR3 spells CATAPGLAGVNEQFF. CDR3 nucleotides: TGTGCCACCGCCCCGGGACTAGCGGGAGTGAATGAGCAGTTCTTC.

A remark on this clone: Its ends do not fully match the called genes, so a read error is possible. The V gene is TRBV6-5, the J gene TRBJ2-5; maybe TRBD2 (6 bases). Per the germline V gene, CDR1 is MNHEY and CDR2 is SVGAGI. The CDR3 loop spans 14 amino acids. CDR3 sequence: CASSNSGGKETQYF. The CDR3 DNA follows: TGTGCCAGCAGTAACTCCGGGGGTAAAGAGACCCAGTACTTC.

This clone was recorded only once. The V gene is TRBV28, the J gene TRBJ1-3; TRBD1 agrees at 12 bases. CDR3 length: 15 amino acids. Germline CDR1 reads MDHEN; CDR2 reads SYDVKM. The V gene end was trimmed by 7 bases and the J gene end by 3 bases; junction bases not matched to a gene: 4. The CDR3 DNA reads as TGTGCCAGCACGGGACAGGGGGCGTTTGGAAACACCATATATTTT. It yields the protein CASTGQGAFGNTIYF. The full variable domain, its missing parts supplied by reference TRBV28 and TRBJ1-3, is DVKVTQSSRYLVKRTGEKVFLECVQDMDHENMFWYRQDPGLGLRLIYFSYDVKMKEKGDIPEGYSVSREKKERFSLILESASTNQTSMYLCASTGQGAFGNTIYFGEGSWLTVV.